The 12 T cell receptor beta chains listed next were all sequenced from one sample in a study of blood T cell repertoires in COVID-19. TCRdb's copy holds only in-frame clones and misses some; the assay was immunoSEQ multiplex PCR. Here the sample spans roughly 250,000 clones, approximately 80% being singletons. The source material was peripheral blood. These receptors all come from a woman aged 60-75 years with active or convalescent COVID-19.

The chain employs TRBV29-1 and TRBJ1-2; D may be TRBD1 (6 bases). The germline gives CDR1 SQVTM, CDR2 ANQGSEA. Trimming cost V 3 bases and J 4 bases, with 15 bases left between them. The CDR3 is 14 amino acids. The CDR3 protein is CSVDLVTGLYGYTF. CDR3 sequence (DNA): TGCAGCGTTGATCTCGTGACAGGACTCTATGGCTACACCTTC.

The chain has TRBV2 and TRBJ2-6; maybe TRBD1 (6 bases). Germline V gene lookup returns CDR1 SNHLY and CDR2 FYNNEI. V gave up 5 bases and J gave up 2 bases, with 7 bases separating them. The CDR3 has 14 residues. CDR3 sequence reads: CASSQGTGANVLTF. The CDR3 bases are TGTGCCAGCAGTCAGGGGACTGGGGCCAACGTCCTGACTTTC.

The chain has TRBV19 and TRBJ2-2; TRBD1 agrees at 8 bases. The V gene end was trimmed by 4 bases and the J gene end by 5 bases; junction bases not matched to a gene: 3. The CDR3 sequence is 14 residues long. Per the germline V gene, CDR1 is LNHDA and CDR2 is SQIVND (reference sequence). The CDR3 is CASSTTGDTGELFF. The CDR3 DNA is TGTGCCAGTAGTACGACAGGGGATACCGGGGAGCTGTTTTTT.

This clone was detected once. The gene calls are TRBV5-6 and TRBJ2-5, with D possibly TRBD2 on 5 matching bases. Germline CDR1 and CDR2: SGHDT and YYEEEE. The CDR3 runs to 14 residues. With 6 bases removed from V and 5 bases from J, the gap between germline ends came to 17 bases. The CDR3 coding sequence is TGTGCCAGCACCCCCTCCGGGGTGGGGGAGACCCAGTACTTC. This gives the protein CASTPSGVGETQYF.

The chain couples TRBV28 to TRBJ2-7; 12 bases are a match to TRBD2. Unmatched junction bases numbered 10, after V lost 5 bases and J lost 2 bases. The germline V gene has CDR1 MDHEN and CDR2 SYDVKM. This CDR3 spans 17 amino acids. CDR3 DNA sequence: TGTGCCAGCAGTCCTACCCTCAGGACTAGCGGGACCTACGAGCAGTACTTC. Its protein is CASSPTLRTSGTYEQYF.

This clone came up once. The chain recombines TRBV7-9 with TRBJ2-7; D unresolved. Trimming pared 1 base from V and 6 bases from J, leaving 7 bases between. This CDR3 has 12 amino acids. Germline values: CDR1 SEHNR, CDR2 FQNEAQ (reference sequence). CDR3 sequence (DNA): TGTGCCAGCAGCTTAGGGCCCCGCGAGCAGTACTTC. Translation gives CASSLGPREQYF.

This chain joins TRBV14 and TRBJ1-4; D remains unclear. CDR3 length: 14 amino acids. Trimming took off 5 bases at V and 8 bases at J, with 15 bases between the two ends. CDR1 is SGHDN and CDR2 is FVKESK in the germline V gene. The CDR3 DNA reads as TGTGCCAGCAGCGCACAGATCGGAGGGGAAAAACTGTTTTTT. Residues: CASSAQIGGEKLFF.

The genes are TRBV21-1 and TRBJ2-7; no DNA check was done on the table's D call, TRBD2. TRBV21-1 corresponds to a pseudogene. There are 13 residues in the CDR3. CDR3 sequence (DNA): TGTGCCAGCAGCACCGAGGGTTACCACGAGCAGTACGTC. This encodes CASSTEGYHEQYV.

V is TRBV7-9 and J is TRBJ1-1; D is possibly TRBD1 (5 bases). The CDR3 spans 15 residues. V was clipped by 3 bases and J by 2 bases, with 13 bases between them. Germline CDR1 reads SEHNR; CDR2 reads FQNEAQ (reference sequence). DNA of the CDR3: TGTGCCAGCAGCTTCGGTCCGGGGGGTAACACTGAAGCTTTCTTT. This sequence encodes CASSFGPGGNTEAFF.

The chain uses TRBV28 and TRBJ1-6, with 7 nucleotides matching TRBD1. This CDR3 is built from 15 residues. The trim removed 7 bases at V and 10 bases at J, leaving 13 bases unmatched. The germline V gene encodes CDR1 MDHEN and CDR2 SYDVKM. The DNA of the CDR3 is TGTGCCAGCACCCCAAACAGGGGCCCCCGGTCACCCCTCCACTTT. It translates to CASTPNRGPRSPLHF.

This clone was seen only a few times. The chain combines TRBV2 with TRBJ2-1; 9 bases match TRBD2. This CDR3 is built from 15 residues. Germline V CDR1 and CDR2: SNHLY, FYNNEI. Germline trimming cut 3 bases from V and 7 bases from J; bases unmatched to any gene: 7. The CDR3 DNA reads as TGTGCCAGCAGTGAGTCTAGCGGGGTGGGGAATGAGCAGTTCTTC. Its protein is CASSESSGVGNEQFF.

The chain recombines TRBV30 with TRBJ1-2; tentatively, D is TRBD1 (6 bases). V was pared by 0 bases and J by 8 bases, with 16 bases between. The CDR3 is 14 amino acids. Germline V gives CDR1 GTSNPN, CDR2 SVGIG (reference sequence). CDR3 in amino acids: CAWSVGGGGSGYTF. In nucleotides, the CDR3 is TGTGCCTGGAGTGTAGGGGGTGGGGGTTCCGGCTACACCTTC. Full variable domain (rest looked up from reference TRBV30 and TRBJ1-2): SQTIHQWPATLVQPVGSPLSLECTVEGTSNPNLYWYRQAAGRGLQLLFYSVGIGQISSEVPQNLSASRPQDRQFILSSKKLLLSDSGFYLCAWSVGGGGSGYTFGSGTRLTVV.